This T cell receptor beta chain was retrieved from a study of blood T cells in healthy people across ages. This clonotype was recorded at least ten times. CDR3 length: 12 residues. V shed 6 bases and J shed 8 bases, with 13 bases lying between them. The germline V gene has CDR1 MDHEN and CDR2 SYDVKM. Primed by a sample-barcoded 5' primer and a J-beta primer mix, a second PCR proceeded for about 6 to 11 cycles. TCRdb itself ran the 5' RACE reads through MiXCR, one entry per CDR3 protein. The table lists about 1.4 million distinct CDR3 sequences, approximately 59% of them singletons. Sample: blood. The chain carries TRBV28 and TRBJ1-1, with D possibly TRBD1 on 5 matching bases. This clonotype originated in a man aged 18-30 years in good health. The CDR3 bases are TGTGCCAGCAGCCGAAGGGACGGGGAAGCTTTCTTT. Amino acids: CASSRRDGEAFF.